These 9 T cell receptor beta chains were all obtained from the same sample, sequenced in a study of blood T cell repertoires in COVID-19. The method was immunoSEQ multiplex PCR; TCRdb's version includes in-frame clones alone and lacks a portion of them. The table lists more than 45,000 clones, around 78% of them singletons, with over 4% in the top ten. Sequenced sample: peripheral blood. All receptors derive from a human donor in a cohort sampled during active COVID-19.

The rearrangement links TRBV19 to TRBJ1-1; 7 bases match TRBD1. Per the germline V gene, CDR1 is LNHDA and CDR2 is SQIVND (reference sequence). V lost 2 bases and J lost 1; bases outside the gene matches: 7. CDR3 length: 16 residues. The CDR3 DNA sequence: TGTGCCAGTAGTATAAGAAAGGGGGCGGGGAACACTGAAGCTTTCTTT. Translation gives CASSIRKGAGNTEAFF.

The V and J genes are TRBV2 and TRBJ1-3; D is unclear. CDR3 size: 14 residues. V was pared by 8 bases and J by 0 bases, with 11 bases between. Germline CDR1 SNHLY, CDR2 FYNNEI. CDR3 protein: CASRHRNSGNTIYF. The CDR3, as DNA: TGTGCCAGCCGTCACAGAAACTCTGGAAACACCATATATTTT.

The CDR3 sequence: CASSFHSTGTGLSYEQYF. The CDR3 coding sequence is TGTGCCAGCAGCTTCCATTCGACCGGGACAGGCCTCTCCTACGAGCAGTACTTC. The V gene is TRBV5-6, the J gene TRBJ2-7, with 8 bases that match TRBD1. The germline gives CDR1 SGHDT, CDR2 YYEEEE. With 2 bases clipped from V and 0 bases from J, the junction kept 13 bases outside the gene matches. CDR3 length equals 18 residues.

This chain joins TRBV21-1 and TRBJ1-6; the listed D gene, TRBD1, was not tested against the DNA. TRBV21-1 is an annotated pseudogene. The CDR3 is 20 amino acids. The CDR3 here is CASSRRTGTGGSTARSPLHF. In DNA, the CDR3 is TGTGCCAGCAGCAGACGAACCGGGACAGGGGGCTCTACGGCTAGATCACCCCTCCACTTT.

The rearrangement links TRBV7-6 to TRBJ2-7, with TRBD1 as a possible D gene (6 bases). Per germline, CDR1 SGHVS and CDR2 FNYEAQ. This CDR3 is 14 amino acids long. Trimming took 2 bases from V and 5 from J, leaving 13 bases between them. The CDR3 region has the DNA TGTGCCAGCAGCTTAAGGCAGGGGCGCGACGAGCAGTACTTC. It codes for CASSLRQGRDEQYF.

The J gene is TRBJ1-2, the V gene TRBV28; TRBD1 aligns across 7 bases. V lost 5 bases to trimming and J lost 2 bases; unmatched junction nucleotides: 5. The CDR3 loop spans 14 amino acids. Germline CDR1 MDHEN, CDR2 SYDVKM. Here the CDR3 DNA reads TGTGCCAGCAGTCCTACGGACAGGAACTATGGCTACACCTTC. This codes for CASSPTDRNYGYTF.

The rearrangement joins TRBV2 to TRBJ1-2; 7 bases map to TRBD1. The CDR3 runs to 13 residues. Looked up from germline, CDR1 is SNHLY and CDR2 is FYNNEI. Trimming at V came to 9 bases and at J to 4 bases, leaving 8 bases not matched to a gene. The CDR3 nucleotides read TGTGCCAGTCAGAGACAGGGATCCTATGGCTACACCTTC. Amino acid sequence: CASQRQGSYGYTF.

The chain joins TRBV11-3 to TRBJ2-5; tentatively, D is TRBD1 (6 bases). The CDR3 extends over 13 amino acids. With 5 bases removed from V and 3 bases from J, the gap between germline ends came to 10 bases. CDR1 SGHNT and CDR2 YENEEA come from the germline V gene. CDR3 in amino acids: CASSRRTEETQYF. For the CDR3, the DNA is TGTGCCAGCAGCCGAAGGACAGAAGAGACCCAGTACTTC.

The chain carries TRBV19 and TRBJ1-1; 7 bases are a match to TRBD1. Germline V gene sequence: CDR1 LNHDA, CDR2 SQIVND (reference sequence). The CDR3 is made up of 14 amino acids. V gave up 5 bases and J gave up 0 bases; unmatched junction bases: 3. The CDR3 sequence is CASSARGLNTEAFF. The CDR3 DNA reads TGTGCCAGTAGTGCAAGGGGGCTGAACACTGAAGCTTTCTTT.